The source of this T cell receptor (beta chain) is a study of response to subunit inactivated influenza vaccine. Study-wide results and caveats: Authors suggested each seasonal flu vaccination may recruit only limited numbers of new T cells.

This clonotype was seen at least ten times. Its cognate antigen is unknown. This CDR3 spans 14 amino acids. V lost 0 bases and J lost 7, with 12 bases in between. CDR1 is ENHRY and CDR2 is SYGVKD in the germline V gene. A single record per CDR3 protein comes from TCRdb applying MiXCR to the RT-PCR reads. The data hold roughly 670,000 distinct CDR3 sequences, with 12% to 15% observed a single time. The clonotype comes from a man aged 50 to 60 who received an inactivated influenza vaccine. The rearrangement joins TRBV10-3 to TRBJ1-2; D is perhaps TRBD1 (5 bases). The source material was PBMCs from blood, sampled 14 to 15 days before vaccination. The CDR3 bases are TGTGCCATCAGTGAGTCGAAGGCAGGGTCTGGCTACACCTTC. This sequence encodes CAISESKAGSGYTF.